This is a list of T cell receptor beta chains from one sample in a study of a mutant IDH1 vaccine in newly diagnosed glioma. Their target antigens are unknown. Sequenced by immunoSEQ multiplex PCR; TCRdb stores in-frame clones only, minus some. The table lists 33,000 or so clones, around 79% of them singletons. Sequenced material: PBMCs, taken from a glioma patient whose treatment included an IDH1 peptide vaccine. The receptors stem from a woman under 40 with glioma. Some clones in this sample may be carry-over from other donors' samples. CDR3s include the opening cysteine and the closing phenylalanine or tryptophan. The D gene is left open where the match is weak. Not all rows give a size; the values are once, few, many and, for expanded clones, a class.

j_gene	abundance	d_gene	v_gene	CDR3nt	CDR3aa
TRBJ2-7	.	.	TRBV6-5	TGTGCCAGCAGTTACTCGAATATGCTCAACTACGAGCAGTACTTC	CASSYSNMLNYEQYF
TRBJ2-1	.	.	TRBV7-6	TGTGCCAGCAGCTTCGGGACTGCACAAGACCTCTCCTACAATGAGCAGTTCTTC	CASSFGTAQDLSYNEQFF
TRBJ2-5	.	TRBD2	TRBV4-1	TGCGCCAGCAGCTCCCTAGCGGTCACGCAAGAGACCCAGTACTTC	CASSSLAVTQETQYF
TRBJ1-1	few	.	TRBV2	TGTGCCAGCAGTGAAGGGGAAGCAGGGATTATCCTTGAAGCTTTCTTT	CASSEGEAGIILEAFF
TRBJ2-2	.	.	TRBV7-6	TGTGCCAGCAGCTTAGGGCGAACTAGTAGCACCGGGGAGCTGTTTTTT	CASSLGRTSSTGELFF
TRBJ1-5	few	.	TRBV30	TGTGCCTGGAACCCGTCGTCCCGTAGCAATCAGCCCCAGCATTTT	CAWNPSSRSNQPQHF
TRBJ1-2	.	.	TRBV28	TGTGCCAGCAGTTTGGGAGGGCAGACCCTGGGGGGCTACACCTTC	CASSLGGQTLGGYTF
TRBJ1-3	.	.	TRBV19	TGTGCCAGTAGTGCGGACACCATATATTTT	CASSADTIYF
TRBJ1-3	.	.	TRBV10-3	TGTGCCATCAAAGGGGTTAAACCTGGAAACACCATATATTTT	CAIKGVKPGNTIYF
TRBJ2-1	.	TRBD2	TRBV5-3	TGTGCCAGAAGCTCCTGGACTAGCGGGAGGGCAAAGAATGAGCAGTTCTTC	CARSSWTSGRAKNEQFF
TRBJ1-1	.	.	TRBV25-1	TGTGCCTCAGGCGGAGCAGCTGAAGCTTTCTTT	CASGGAAEAFF
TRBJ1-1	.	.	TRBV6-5	TGTGCCAGCAACCTCAGGGGCAAGAACACTGAAGCTTTCTTT	CASNLRGKNTEAFF
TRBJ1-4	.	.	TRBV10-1	TGCGCCAGCAGTGAGGGACATTCGCGAACTAATGAAAAACTGTTTTTT	CASSEGHSRTNEKLFF
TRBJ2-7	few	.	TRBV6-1	TGTGCCAGCAGTGAAGAGGGAGCAGGGCGGCCGCTGGACCACTTC	CASSEEGAGRPLDHF
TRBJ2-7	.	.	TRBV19	TGTGCCAGTAGTATAATAGGATCTGCCTCCTACGAGCAGTACTTC	CASSIIGSASYEQYF
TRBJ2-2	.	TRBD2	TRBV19	TGTGCCAGTAGCAGGATGGCGGGAGGTCCCGGGGAGCTGTTTTTT	CASSRMAGGPGELFF
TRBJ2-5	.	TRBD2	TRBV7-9	TGTGCCAGCCGTGGGACTAGCCAAGAGACCCAGTACTTC	CASRGTSQETQYF
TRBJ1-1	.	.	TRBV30	TGTGCCTGGAGCGGGGGTAACACTGAAGCTTTCTTT	CAWSGGNTEAFF
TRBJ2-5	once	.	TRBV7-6	TGTGCCAGCAGCTTACCGGGGACCGAAGAGACCCAGTACTTC	CASSLPGTEETQYF
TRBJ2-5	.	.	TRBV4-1	TGCGCCAGCAGCCAAGATCCCCACCAAGAGACCCAGTACTTC	CASSQDPHQETQYF
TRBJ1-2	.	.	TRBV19	TGTGCCAGTAGTATGGCATCTTCCCCTGAGTACACCTTC	CASSMASSPEYTF
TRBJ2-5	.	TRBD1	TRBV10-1	TGCGCCAGCGGGACAGGGGCCTCGGGGGAGACCCAGTACTTC	CASGTGASGETQYF
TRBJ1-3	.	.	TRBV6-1	TGTGCCTCAGGAGGTGGGGGGGAAGGAAACACCATATATTTT	CASGGGGEGNTIYF
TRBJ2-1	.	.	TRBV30	TGTGCCTGGATAAAGGCTAGTGGGGTGCAGTTCTTC	CAWIKASGVQFF
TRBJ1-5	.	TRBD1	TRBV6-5	TGTGCCAGCAGTTCACATACTAGACAGGGGGATCAGCCCCAGCATTTT	CASSSHTRQGDQPQHF
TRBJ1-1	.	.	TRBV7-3	TGTGCCAGCAGCGTAAGCGGGGCTAGCACTGAAGCTTTCTTT	CASSVSGASTEAFF
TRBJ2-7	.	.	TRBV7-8	TGTGCCAGCAGCTTAAACCGGGGTGCGACTTACGAGCAGTACTTC	CASSLNRGATYEQYF
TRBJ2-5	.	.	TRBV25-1	TGTGCCAGCAGTGAGTCAGGGGTTGGACTCGAGACCCAGTACTTC	CASSESGVGLETQYF
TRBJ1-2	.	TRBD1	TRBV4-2	TGTGCCAGCAGCCAAGCTTTCAGGACAGGGGCTGGCTACACCTTC	CASSQAFRTGAGYTF
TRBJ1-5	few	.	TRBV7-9	TGTGCCAGCAGCACAAACAATCAACCCCAGCATTTT	CASSTNNQPQHF
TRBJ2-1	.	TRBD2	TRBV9	TGTGCCAGCAGTTCCCGACTAGCGACCATCTCCTACAATGAGCAGTTCTTC	CASSSRLATISYNEQFF
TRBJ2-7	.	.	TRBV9	TGTGCCAGCAGCGTAGGGGAACAGGGGAGGTACGAGCAGTACTTC	CASSVGEQGRYEQYF
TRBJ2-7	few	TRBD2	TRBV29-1	TGCAGCGTTGAAGGGGGACTAGCGGGATCCTACGAGCAGTACTTC	CSVEGGLAGSYEQYF
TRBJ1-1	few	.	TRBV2	TGTGCCAGCAGTACAACAGGGAACACTGAAGCTTTCTTT	CASSTTGNTEAFF
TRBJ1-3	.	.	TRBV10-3	TGTGCCATCAGGGGTGGCCTCTCTGGAAACACCATATATTTT	CAIRGGLSGNTIYF
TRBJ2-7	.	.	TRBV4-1	TGCGCCAGCAGCCAAGAGGAAACCCGGCACGAGCAGTACTTC	CASSQEETRHEQYF
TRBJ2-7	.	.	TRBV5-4	TGTGCCAGCAGCCCGGGTTCGGGTCCCTACGAGCAGTACTTC	CASSPGSGPYEQYF
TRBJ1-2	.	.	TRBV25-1	TGTGCCAGCAGTGATAACAGGGTGCAGGGCTACACCTTC	CASSDNRVQGYTF
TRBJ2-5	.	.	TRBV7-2	TGTGCCAGCAGCTTCACGCGGGAGACCCAGTACTTC	CASSFTRETQYF
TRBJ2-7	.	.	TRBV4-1	TGCGCCAGCAGCCTTGAAGGATCCTACGAGCAGTACTTC	CASSLEGSYEQYF
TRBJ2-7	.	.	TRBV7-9	TGTGCCAGCAGCTTGGGGGGGGCGTCTGGGGACGAGCAGTACTTC	CASSLGGASGDEQYF
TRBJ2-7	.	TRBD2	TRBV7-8	TGTGCCACCATCCCGTCGCTAGCGGGACTATCCTACGAGCAGTACTTC	CATIPSLAGLSYEQYF
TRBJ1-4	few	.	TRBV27	TGTGCCAGCAGTTTAGGGGGTAATGAAAAACTGTTTTTT	CASSLGGNEKLFF
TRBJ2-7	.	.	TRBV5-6	TGTGCCAGCAGCCCGGACTTGGAGGATGAGCAGTACTTC	CASSPDLEDEQYF
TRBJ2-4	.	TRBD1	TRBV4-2	TGTGCCAGCACCCCATTCGTCCTGACAGGGGCCAGAGCCAAAAACATTCAGTACTTC	CASTPFVLTGARAKNIQYF
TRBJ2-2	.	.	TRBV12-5	TGTGCTAGTGGCCTGGGGACCTTACCCCCTAACACCGGGGAGCTGTTTTTT	CASGLGTLPPNTGELFF
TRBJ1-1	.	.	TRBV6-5	TGTGCCAGCAGTTACTCCCGAGACACTGAAGCTTTCTTT	CASSYSRDTEAFF
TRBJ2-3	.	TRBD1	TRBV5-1	TGCGCCAGCAGCTTGGACGGGACAGCTACAGATACGCAGTATTTT	CASSLDGTATDTQYF
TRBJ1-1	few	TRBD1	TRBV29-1	TGCAGCGTCCTCGGACAGGGGGCGGTCACTGAAGCTTTCTTT	CSVLGQGAVTEAFF